This is a list of T cell receptor beta chains from one sample in a study of blood T cell repertoires in COVID-19. Produced via immunoSEQ multiplex PCR; TCRdb's table is partial and in-frame only. This repertoire shows around 280,000 clones, about 87% found once; its top ten account for about 1.2%. The sample comprised peripheral blood. The receptor source for this set is a man aged 65 to 79 with acute or convalescent COVID-19. Both conserved end residues are part of each CDR3. The D gene is left open where the match is weak. The size field is filled for only some rows; it gives once, few, many or a size class.

v_call	clone_size	d_call	j_call	cdr3_nt	cdr3_aa
TRBV7-6	.	TRBD2	TRBJ2-1	TGTGCCAGCAGACCAACTAGCGGGAGTAGCAATGAGCAGTTCTTC	CASRPTSGSSNEQFF
TRBV7-6	.	TRBD1	TRBJ1-1	TGTGCCAGCAGCTTAGGTGGGACAGGGGAGGGCACTGAAGCTTTCTTT	CASSLGGTGEGTEAFF
TRBV28	.	.	TRBJ1-6	TGTGCCAGCAGGCCTAGGGGTAATTCACCCCTCCACTTT	CASRPRGNSPLHF
TRBV18	.	TRBD1	TRBJ1-3	TGTGCCAGCTCACCGGCGGGACAGGGGTCGGGAAACACCATATATTTT	CASSPAGQGSGNTIYF
TRBV6-2/TRBV6-3	.	TRBD2	TRBJ2-1	TGTGCCAGCAGCCAACCTCTAGCGGGATACAATGAGCAGTTCTTC	CASSQPLAGYNEQFF
TRBV3-1/TRBV3-2	.	.	TRBJ1-1	TGTGCCAGCAGCCCCGGAGGGAACACTGAAGCTTTCTTT	CASSPGGNTEAFF
TRBV4-3	.	.	TRBJ2-7	TGCGCCAGCAGCCAAAGCCCCGGGACGGGACTCTACGAGCAGTACTTC	CASSQSPGTGLYEQYF
TRBV28	few	.	TRBJ2-7	TGTGCCATCTCACAGGGCGCGCCCTACGAGCAGTACTTC	CAISQGAPYEQYF
TRBV6-6	.	TRBD2	TRBJ2-7	TGTGCCAGCAGTTGGGGACTAGCGAAAGCCTACGAGCAGTACTTC	CASSWGLAKAYEQYF
TRBV5-4	.	.	TRBJ1-2	TGTGCCAGCACGCGGGACGGTAACTATGGCTACACCTTC	CASTRDGNYGYTF
TRBV3-1/TRBV3-2	.	TRBD2	TRBJ2-3	TGTGCCAGCAGGACGGGGACTAGCGTCGTAGATACGCAGTATTTT	CASRTGTSVVDTQYF
TRBV19	once	TRBD2	TRBJ2-7	TGTGCCAGTAGTCGAACTAGCGGGGAGTCCTACGAGCAGTACTTC	CASSRTSGESYEQYF
TRBV27	.	.	TRBJ1-4	TGTGCCAGCAAGCCGACGGGGGGGAATAATGAAAAACTGTTTTTT	CASKPTGGNNEKLFF
TRBV11-2	.	TRBD2	TRBJ2-2	TGTGCCAGCAGCTTTGGACTAGCGGACACCGGGGAGCTGTTTTTT	CASSFGLADTGELFF
TRBV19	few	TRBD1	TRBJ2-5	TGTGCCAGTAGTATATCCGGGCAGGGGGCCTGGGGGACCCAGTACTTC	CASSISGQGAWGTQYF
TRBV18	few	TRBD1	TRBJ2-6	TGTGCCAGCTCACCAGGACAGGGCTTGTCTGGGGCCAACGTCCTGACTTTC	CASSPGQGLSGANVLTF
TRBV5-5	once	.	TRBJ1-2	TGTGCCAGCAGCTTCGACCACAGGGCCGCCACGTATGGCTACACCTTC	CASSFDHRAATYGYTF
TRBV5-6	.	.	TRBJ1-3	TGTGCCAGCAGCTTGGAATTATCTGGAAACACCATATATTTT	CASSLELSGNTIYF
TRBV5-8	.	.	TRBJ2-1	TGTGCCAGCAGCCCAGCATGGAGGGATGAGCAGTTCTTC	CASSPAWRDEQFF
TRBV7-6	.	.	TRBJ1-2	TGTGCCAGCAGCGTCGGAGGGGTGGGTGACTATGGCTACACCTTC	CASSVGGVGDYGYTF